This is a list of T cell receptor beta chains from one sample in a study of regulatory T cells in long-lasting Graves disease. TCRdb itself ran the multiplex PCR reads through MiXCR, one entry per CDR3 protein. This table holds roughly 380,000 distinct CDR3 sequences, over 15% found once. These data were also filed under a second study, of T cells in Graves' hyperthyroidism and ophthalmopathy.

The specimen was peripheral blood mononuclear cells (PBMCs), collected at new diagnosis, from a patient treated with antithyroid drugs. The receptors were gathered from a man between 35 and 55 years old with Graves disease. Each CDR3 is given with its conserved first and last residue. The D gene is left open where the match is weak. Size tells how often a clone was seen (once, few, many) or the class of an expanded clone, and some rows leave it out.

cdr3_aa | cdr3_nt | j_call | clone_size | d_call | v_call
CASSLTQGNQETQYF | TGTGCCAGCAGCCTTACACAGGGGAACCAAGAGACCCAGTACTTC | TRBJ2-5 | many | TRBD1 | TRBV3-1
CASSLGLAEAFF | TGTGCCAGCAGTCTAGGGTTAGCTGAAGCTTTCTTT | TRBJ1-1 | many | . | TRBV12-3/TRBV12-4
CSARVRGKYKGETQYF | TGCAGTGCTAGAGTCCGTGGGAAGTACAAGGGAGAGACCCAGTACTTC | TRBJ2-5 | many | . | TRBV20-1
CASSLASGMNTGELFF | TGCGCCAGCAGCTTGGCTTCGGGGATGAACACCGGGGAGCTGTTTTTT | TRBJ2-2 | . | . | TRBV5-1
CASSYSIGNSLEQYF | TGTGCCAGCAGTTACTCGATTGGCAATTCCCTGGAGCAGTACTTC | TRBJ2-7 | many | . | TRBV6-6
CASSSGVWGTQYF | TGTGCCAGCAGCTCCGGTGTCTGGGGTACGCAGTATTTT | TRBJ2-3 | few | . | TRBV7-9
CASSPHAVVMTPLHF | TGTGCCAGCAGTCCACACGCGGTGGTTATGACACCCCTCCACTTT | TRBJ1-6 | many | . | TRBV27
CASIPGGRYNQPQHF | TGTGCCAGCATCCCGGGGGGCAGATACAATCAGCCCCAGCATTTT | TRBJ1-5 | . | . | TRBV7-8
CASSGPRSGGFQPQHF | TGTGCCAGCAGTGGCCCGAGAAGTGGTGGTTTCCAGCCCCAGCATTTT | TRBJ1-5 | many | . | TRBV6-1
CASSYGQITEAFF | TGTGCCAGCAGTTACGGGCAGATCACTGAAGCTTTCTTT | TRBJ1-1 | . | . | TRBV6-5
CASSLDGLYGYTF | TGTGCCAGCAGCTTAGATGGACTCTATGGCTACACCTTC | TRBJ1-2 | many | . | TRBV11-3
CASKITSGDSYNEQFF | TGTGCCAGCAAAATCACTAGCGGGGATTCCTACAATGAGCAGTTCTTC | TRBJ2-1 | many | TRBD2 | TRBV2
CASSRNRDIGNTIYF | TGTGCCAGCAGTCGAAACCGGGACATTGGAAACACCATATATTTT | TRBJ1-3 | few | . | TRBV2
CASMGNTGELFF | TGTGCCAGTATGGGGAACACCGGGGAGCTGTTTTTT | TRBJ2-2 | . | . | TRBV19
CASSLLTENTEAFF | TGTGCCAGCAGCCTGTTGACGGAGAACACTGAAGCTTTCTTT | TRBJ1-1 | many | . | TRBV6-1
CASRHGGSPSGANVLTF | TGTGCCAGCAGACACGGTGGCAGTCCCTCTGGGGCCAACGTCCTGACTTTC | TRBJ2-6 | few | . | TRBV6-1
CSARDVRDPGNEKLFF | TGCAGTGCTAGAGATGTCCGGGACCCTGGGAATGAAAAACTGTTTTTT | TRBJ1-4 | many | . | TRBV20-1
CSARDRDRAQETQYF | TGCAGTGCTAGAGACCGGGACAGGGCGCAAGAGACCCAGTACTTC | TRBJ2-5 | many | TRBD1 | TRBV20-1
CASSPGQGATNEKLFF | TGTGCCAGCAGCCCGGGACAGGGTGCAACTAATGAAAAACTGTTTTTT | TRBJ1-4 | many | TRBD1 | TRBV9
CAWSPVYEQYF | TGTGCCTGGAGTCCCGTCTACGAGCAGTACTTC | TRBJ2-7 | many | . | TRBV30
CASTTDCYSNQPQHF | TGCGCCAGCACCACTGATTGCTATAGCAATCAGCCCCAGCATTTT | TRBJ1-5 | many | . | TRBV5-1
CASSLRTAIYEQYF | TGTGCCAGCAGTCTACGGACAGCTATTTACGAGCAGTACTTC | TRBJ2-7 | many | . | TRBV7-2